This TCR beta chain was sequenced in a study of a mutant IDH1 vaccine in newly diagnosed glioma. Study information: Beginning 4-6 weeks after radiotherapy alone, or with temozolomide cycles, vaccination took place.

The time point here: week 23, last vaccination. Topical imiquimod was applied with each vaccine dose, which held 300 ug of mutant IDH1 20-mer peptide. With respect to this clone: Its antigen is unidentified.

Study-level points and caveats: Researchers report vaccine-induced immune responses in approximately 93% of patients. Changes to the top peripheral T cell clonotypes appeared unrelated to pseudoprogression.

Repertoires were generated with immunoSEQ multiplex PCR, while TCRdb's copy carries only in-frame clones and drops some. This sample has just over 80,000 clones, with roughly 85% found just once. V shed 0 bases and J shed 4 bases, with 3 bases lying between them. The germline CDR1 and CDR2 sequences are ENHRY and SYGVKD. This CDR3 spans 12 amino acids. The J gene is TRBJ2-5, the V gene TRBV10-3; no definite D call. The TCR originated in a man under 40 with glioma. Some clones in this sample may be carry-over from other donors' samples. Sample: PBMCs, taken from a glioma patient whose treatment included an IDH1 peptide vaccine. The CDR3 sequence: CAISESRETQYF. Written as DNA, the CDR3 is TGTGCCATCAGTGAGTCTAGAGAGACCCAGTACTTC.